This is a list of T cell receptor beta chains from one sample in a study of T cell changes during pregnancy in multiple sclerosis. Libraries were prepared by immunoSEQ multiplex PCR; TCRdb keeps only in-frame clonotypes and omits some of them. The sample records 79,000 or so clones, 90% to 95% being singletons. The specimen comprised CD4+ T cells from peripheral blood mononuclear cells, sampled before pregnancy. Receptor source: a female donor with multiple sclerosis, enrolled in a pregnancy study. CDR3s leave out the opening cysteine and the closing phenylalanine or tryptophan.

j_gene | v_gene | CDR3aa
TRBJ2-5 | TRBV6-5 | ASSYQGIQETQY
TRBJ2-1 | TRBV5-1 | ASSFWLAGVGHEQF
TRBJ1-5 | TRBV6-1 | ASRKERDQPQH
TRBJ2-7 | TRBV5-6 | ASSLPGQGSYEQY
TRBJ2-6 | TRBV19 | ASSQTSGANVLT
TRBJ1-4 | TRBV5-1 | ASSPRPPPPPNEKLF
TRBJ1-5 | TRBV19 | ASSTQDTYSNQPQH
TRBJ2-5 | TRBV5-1 | ASSGGTSGSGETQY
TRBJ1-2 | TRBV19 | ASSMGQGFGYT
TRBJ2-7 | TRBV2 | ASMRGWGYEQY
TRBJ1-4 | TRBV19 | ASSSPPGNEKLF
TRBJ2-7 | TRBV19 | ASSIKGITYEQY
TRBJ1-5 | TRBV6-5 | ASSFQGNQPQH
TRBJ2-3 | TRBV7-3 | ASSGGAGGPRDTQY
TRBJ1-2 | TRBV28 | ASSRLDSDNYGYT
TRBJ2-5 | TRBV9 | ASSVGTNSRQETQY
TRBJ1-1 | TRBV12-5 | ASGLTIPPGIDTEAF
TRBJ1-3 | TRBV5-1 | ASSENPGTGVRVY
TRBJ1-5 | TRBV28 | ASNPENQPQH
TRBJ2-5 | TRBV27 | ASGKRLAGETQY
TRBJ1-4 | TRBV4-2 | ASSQEPGANEKLF
TRBJ2-3 | TRBV28 | ASRDRGTDTQY
TRBJ2-2 | TRBV10-1 | ASSELPYTGELF
TRBJ1-4 | TRBV19 | ASSMDRGREKLF
TRBJ1-2 | TRBV4-2 | ASSQDPGTGGGYT
TRBJ1-1 | TRBV28 | ASKPGTAKAF
TRBJ1-5 | TRBV28 | ASSLSGEAGNQPQH
TRBJ2-1 | TRBV28 | ASSPRGRVGEQF
TRBJ2-5 | TRBV5-1 | ASSLHSKETQY
TRBJ1-5 | TRBV6-5 | ASRPDSNQPQH
TRBJ2-5 | TRBV5-8 | ASSPGQRLETQY
TRBJ1-2 | TRBV5-8 | ASSPRGKGYT
TRBJ2-2 | TRBV5-6 | ASSLDRRTGELF
TRBJ1-2 | TRBV29-1 | SVRKTGTGRFYGYT
TRBJ2-1 | TRBV9 | ASSVDPRGKNNEQF
TRBJ1-1 | TRBV5-1 | ASSLRGSGTEAF
TRBJ2-2 | TRBV5-1 | ASSWREGTGELF
TRBJ1-3 | TRBV9 | ASSVAPRTGGSGNTIY
TRBJ2-2 | TRBV2 | ASRPLSGELF